The 6 T cell receptor beta chains given below trace back to one sample, sequenced in a study of CD8+ T cells in alopecia areata. RNA was extracted and reverse transcribed into cDNA as the sequencing template. Measured with immunoSEQ multiplex PCR; TCRdb has only the in-frame clones, and not every one. The sample has approximately 120,000 clones, 61% seen once. Indicated treatment: oral pan-JAK inhibitor, 5-10 mg twice daily. The specimen comprised CD4+ T cells sorted from blood, sampled at week 4, from a patient treated with tofacitinib. All receptors derive from a human donor with alopecia areata.

This clone was observed a handful of times. This chain connects TRBV29-1 to TRBJ1-1; possible D gene TRBD1, 6 bases. CDR1 and CDR2 from the germline V gene are SQVTM and ANQGSEA. The CDR3 has 13 residues. The V end was cut by 5 bases, the J end by 1 base, with 11 bases between. The CDR3 region has the DNA TGCAGCGTTTCCGGACAGCAGAACACTGAAGCTTTCTTT. Its protein is CSVSGQQNTEAFF.

In DNA form, the CDR3 reads TGTGCCAGCAGCTTATCTGGACAGATAGAAAAACTGTTTTTT. As protein: CASSLSGQIEKLFF. The chain carries TRBV7-9 and TRBJ1-4; possible D gene TRBD1, 6 bases. Germline V gene lookup returns CDR1 SEHNR and CDR2 FQNEAQ (reference sequence). Trimming shortened V by 2 bases and J by 8 bases, and 12 bases separated the two germline ends. The CDR3 is 14 amino acids.

This clone has a handful of counts. This chain connects TRBV6-5 to TRBJ2-5, with 7 positions matching TRBD1. This CDR3 contains 15 residues. V gave up 2 bases and J gave up 1 base; unmatched junction bases: 4. Germline CDR1 reads MNHEY; CDR2 reads SVGAGI. DNA of the CDR3: TGTGCCAGCAGTTACCTGGGGGACAGCCAAGAGACCCAGTACTTC. Translated, it gives CASSYLGDSQETQYF.

The chain employs TRBV29-1 and TRBJ1-3; D is ambiguous. There are 17 residues in the CDR3. The V gene lost 3 bases and the J gene lost 4 bases, with 22 bases spanning the gap. CDR1 is SQVTM and CDR2 is ANQGSEA in the germline V gene. In DNA, the CDR3 is TGCAGCGTTGAGATACGGGGTGGAAGTGAGGGCGGAAACACCATATATTTT. Translation: CSVEIRGGSEGGNTIYF.

The J gene is TRBJ2-1, the V gene TRBV4-1, with 10 bases identical to TRBD2. The junction had 6 bases not matched to a gene; V was cut back by 6 bases and J by 7 bases. This CDR3 contains 14 residues. Germline V lookup: CDR1 MGHRA, CDR2 YSYEKL. This CDR3 reads CASRRGLAENEQFF. The CDR3 coding sequence is TGCGCCAGCAGACGCGGACTAGCGGAAAATGAGCAGTTCTTC.

This chain's CDR3 is CASSFFEGNSPLHF. For the CDR3, the DNA is TGTGCCAGCAGCTTTTTTGAGGGAAATTCACCCCTCCACTTT. The chain uses TRBV7-9 and TRBJ1-6; D call uncertain. Trimming removed 3 bases at V and 7 bases at J, with 10 bases between. Germline V gene data show CDR1 as SEHNR and CDR2 as FQNEAQ (reference sequence). The CDR3 consists of 14 residues. Looking up the rest from reference TRBV7-9 and TRBJ1-6 gives the full variable domain: DTGVSQNPRHKITKRGQNVTFRCDPISEHNRLYWYRQTLGQGPEFLTYFQNEAQLEKSRLLSDRFSAERPKGSFSTLEIQRTEQGDSAMYLCASSFFEGNSPLHFGNGTRLTVT.